At least ten counts were recorded for the clone carrying this T cell receptor beta chain. The TCRbeta library was prepared with unique molecular identifiers. One entry per CDR3 protein, called by TCRdb with MiXCR from the PCR reads. The sample carries about 370,000 distinct CDR3 sequences, roughly 20% recorded once. The CDR3 length is 13 residues. V was trimmed by 1 base and J by 5 bases, leaving 12 bases between them. Germline CDR1 and CDR2: DFQATT and SNEGSKA (reference sequence). This sample was included in a study of T-cell reconstitution after alpha-beta-depleted transplantation in children. The clonotype originates from a human donor who donated a stem cell graft to a child with acute myeloid leukemia. This sequence joins TRBV20-1 and TRBJ2-7; D is perhaps TRBD1 (6 bases). The input for sequencing was PBMCs from the stem cell graft donor, taken from the stem cell graft. CDR3 sequence: CSARVQGVHEQYF. The CDR3 nucleotides are TGCAGTGCTAGAGTACAGGGAGTACACGAGCAGTACTTC.